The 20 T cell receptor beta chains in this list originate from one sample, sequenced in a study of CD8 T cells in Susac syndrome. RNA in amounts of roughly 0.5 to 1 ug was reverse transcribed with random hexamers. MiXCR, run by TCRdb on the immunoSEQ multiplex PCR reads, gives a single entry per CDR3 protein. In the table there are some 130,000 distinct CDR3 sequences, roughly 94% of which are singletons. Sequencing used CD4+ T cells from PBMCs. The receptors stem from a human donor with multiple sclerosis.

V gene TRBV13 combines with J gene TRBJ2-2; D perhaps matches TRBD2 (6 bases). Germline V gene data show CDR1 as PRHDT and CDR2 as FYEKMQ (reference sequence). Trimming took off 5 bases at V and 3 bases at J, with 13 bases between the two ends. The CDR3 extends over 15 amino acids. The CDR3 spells CASSPFGGDTGELFF. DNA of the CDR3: TGTGCCAGCAGCCCTTTTGGCGGGGACACCGGGGAGCTGTTTTTT.

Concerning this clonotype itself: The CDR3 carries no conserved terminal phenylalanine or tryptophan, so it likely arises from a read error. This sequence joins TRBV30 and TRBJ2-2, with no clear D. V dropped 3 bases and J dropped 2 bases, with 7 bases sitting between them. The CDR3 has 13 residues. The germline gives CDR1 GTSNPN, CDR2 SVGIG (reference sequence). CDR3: CAWSGDNTGELFL. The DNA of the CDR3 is TGTGCCTGGAGCGGTGATAACACCGGGGAGCTGTTTCTT.

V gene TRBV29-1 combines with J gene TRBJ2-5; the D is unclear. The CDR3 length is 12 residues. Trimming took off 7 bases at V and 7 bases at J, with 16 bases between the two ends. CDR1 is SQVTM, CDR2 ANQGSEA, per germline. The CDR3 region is CSALILSVTQYF. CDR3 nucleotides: TGCAGCGCCCTGATCCTCAGCGTGACCCAGTACTTC.

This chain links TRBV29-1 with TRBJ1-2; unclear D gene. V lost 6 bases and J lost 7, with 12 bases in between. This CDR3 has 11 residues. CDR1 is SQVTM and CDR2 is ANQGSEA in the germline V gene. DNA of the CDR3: TGCAGCGTCAGGCTTTATGGTGGCTACACCTTC. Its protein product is CSVRLYGGYTF.

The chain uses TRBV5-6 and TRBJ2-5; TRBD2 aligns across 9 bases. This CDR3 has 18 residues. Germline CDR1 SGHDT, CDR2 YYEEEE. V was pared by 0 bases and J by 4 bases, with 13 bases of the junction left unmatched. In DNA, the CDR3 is TGTGCCAGCAGCTTGGTCGCGGGGGGGCGATCAGGGGCAGAGACCCAGTACTTC. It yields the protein CASSLVAGGRSGAETQYF.

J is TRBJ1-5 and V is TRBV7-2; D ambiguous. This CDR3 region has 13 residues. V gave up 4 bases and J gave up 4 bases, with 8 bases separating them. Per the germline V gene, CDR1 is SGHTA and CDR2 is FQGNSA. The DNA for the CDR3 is TGTGCCAGCAGCTCCCTGGTGAATCAGCCCCAGCATTTT. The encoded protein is CASSSLVNQPQHF.

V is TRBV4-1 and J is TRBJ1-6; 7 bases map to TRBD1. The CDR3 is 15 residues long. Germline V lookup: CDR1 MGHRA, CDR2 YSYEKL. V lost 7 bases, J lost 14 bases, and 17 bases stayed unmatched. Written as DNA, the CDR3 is TGCGCCAGCACCCCCGTTGGCGTTCTAACAGGGGCCCTCCACTTT. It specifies CASTPVGVLTGALHF.

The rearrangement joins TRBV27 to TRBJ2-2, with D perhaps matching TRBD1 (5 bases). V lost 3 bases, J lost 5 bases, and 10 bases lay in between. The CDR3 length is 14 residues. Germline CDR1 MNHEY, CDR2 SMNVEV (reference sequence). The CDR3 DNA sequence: TGTGCCAGCAGTTTCTTAAGGGGAACCGGGGAGCTGTTTTTT. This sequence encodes CASSFLRGTGELFF.

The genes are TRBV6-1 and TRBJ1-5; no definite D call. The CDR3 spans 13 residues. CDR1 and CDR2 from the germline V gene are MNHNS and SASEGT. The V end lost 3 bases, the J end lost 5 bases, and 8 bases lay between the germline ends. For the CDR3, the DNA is TGTGCCAGCAGTGAGTCCCTAGATCAGCCCCAGCATTTT. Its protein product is CASSESLDQPQHF.

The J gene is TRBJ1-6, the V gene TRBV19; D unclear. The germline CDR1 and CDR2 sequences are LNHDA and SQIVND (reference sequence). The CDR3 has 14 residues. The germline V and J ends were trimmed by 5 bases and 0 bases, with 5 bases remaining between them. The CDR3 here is CASSSNSYNSPLHF. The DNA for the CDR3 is TGTGCCAGTAGTTCGAACTCCTATAATTCACCCCTCCACTTT.

CDR3 region: CASSEYSRQYF. CDR3 bases: TGTGCCAGCAGTGAATATTCCCGGCAGTACTTC. This chain uses TRBV25-1 with TRBJ2-7, with D uncertain. The CDR3 length is 11 residues. V lost 0 bases, J lost 9 bases, and 6 bases lay in between. From germline, CDR1 is MGHDK and CDR2 SYGVNS.

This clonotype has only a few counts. CDR3 DNA: TGTGCCAGCAGCTTATCGGCGTCTCTTACGCAGTATTTT. This sequence encodes CASSLSASLTQYF. The chain couples TRBV7-8 to TRBJ2-3; D unresolved. Germline assignment: CDR1 SGHVS and CDR2 FQNEAQ. This CDR3 is built from 13 residues. V lost 2 bases to trimming and J lost 8 bases, with 11 bases between them. Filled out from reference TRBV7-8 and TRBJ2-3, the complete variable domain reads GAGVSQSPRYKVAKRGQDVALRCDPISGHVSLFWYQQALGQGPEFLTYFQNEAQLDKSGLPSDRFFAERPEGSVSTLKIQRTQQEDSAVYLCASSLSASLTQYFGPGTRLTVL.

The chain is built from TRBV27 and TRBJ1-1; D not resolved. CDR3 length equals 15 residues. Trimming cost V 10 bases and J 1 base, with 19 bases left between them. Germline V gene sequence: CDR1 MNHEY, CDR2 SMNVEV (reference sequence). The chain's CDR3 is CATKKHGTQNTEAFF. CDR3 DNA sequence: TGTGCCACCAAAAAACACGGCACTCAGAACACTGAAGCTTTCTTT.

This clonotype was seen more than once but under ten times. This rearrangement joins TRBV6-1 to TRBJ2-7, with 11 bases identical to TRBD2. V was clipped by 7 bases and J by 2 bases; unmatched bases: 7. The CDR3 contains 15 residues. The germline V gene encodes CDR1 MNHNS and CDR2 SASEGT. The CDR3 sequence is CASTSPSGGTYEQYF. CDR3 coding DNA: TGTGCCAGCACGAGCCCTAGCGGGGGGACCTACGAGCAGTACTTC.

CDR3 nucleotides: TGTGCCATCAGTGGGGGGGGGAGGCGGACCTACGAGCAGTACTTC. Protein product: CAISGGGRRTYEQYF. This chain joins TRBV10-3 and TRBJ2-7; 7 bases fit TRBD2. The J segment lost 2 bases and the V segment lost 4 bases, leaving 8 bases of the junction unmatched. The CDR3 has 15 amino acids. In germline, CDR1 is ENHRY, CDR2 SYGVKD.

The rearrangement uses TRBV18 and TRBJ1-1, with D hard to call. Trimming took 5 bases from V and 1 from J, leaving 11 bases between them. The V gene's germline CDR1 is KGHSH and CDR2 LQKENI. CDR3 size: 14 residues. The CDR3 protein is CASSMGSPNTEAFF. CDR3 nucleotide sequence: TGTGCCAGCTCAATGGGAAGCCCGAACACTGAAGCTTTCTTT.

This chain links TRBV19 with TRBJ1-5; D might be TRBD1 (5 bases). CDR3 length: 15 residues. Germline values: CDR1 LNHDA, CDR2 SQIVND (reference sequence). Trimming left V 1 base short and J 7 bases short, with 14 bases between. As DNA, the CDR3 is TGTGCCAGTAGTATAGGGGCAGGGTGGAACCAGCCCCAGCATTTT. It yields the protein CASSIGAGWNQPQHF.

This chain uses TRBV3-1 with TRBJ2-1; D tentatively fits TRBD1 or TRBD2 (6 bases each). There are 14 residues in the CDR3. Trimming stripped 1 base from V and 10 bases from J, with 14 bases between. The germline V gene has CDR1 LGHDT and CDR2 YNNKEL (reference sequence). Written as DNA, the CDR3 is TGTGCCAGCAGCCAAGGGGGGGCCCTGACGGAGCAGTTCTTC. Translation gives CASSQGGALTEQFF.

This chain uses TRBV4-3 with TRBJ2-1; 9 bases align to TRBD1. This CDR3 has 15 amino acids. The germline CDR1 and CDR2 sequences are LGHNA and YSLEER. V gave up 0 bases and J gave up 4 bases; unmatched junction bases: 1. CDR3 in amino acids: CASSQEGTGYNEQFF. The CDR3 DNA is TGCGCCAGCAGCCAAGAGGGGACAGGGTACAATGAGCAGTTCTTC.

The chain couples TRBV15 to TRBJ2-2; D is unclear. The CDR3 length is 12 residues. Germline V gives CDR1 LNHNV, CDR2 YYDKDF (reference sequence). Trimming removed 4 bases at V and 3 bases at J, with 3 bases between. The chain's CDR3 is CATSTHTGELFF. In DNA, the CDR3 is TGTGCCACCAGCACCCACACCGGGGAGCTGTTTTTT.